The 8 T cell receptor beta chains reported below all come from one sample, sequenced in a study of shared clonotypes between healthy human individuals. Measured with immunoSEQ multiplex PCR; TCRdb has only the in-frame clones, and not every one. This sample has hundreds of thousands of clones, with almost 97% found just once. Specimen: naive CD4+ T cells sorted from blood. Subset defined: CD45RA+ positively selected. These receptors came from a young woman in good health.

This CDR3 is CASSLHTNYGYTF. The CDR3 region has the DNA TGTGCCAGCAGTTTACACACAAACTATGGCTACACCTTC. The V call is TRBV28, the J call TRBJ1-2; D gene ambiguous. This CDR3 is built from 13 residues. The V end lost 2 bases, the J end lost 2 bases, and 6 bases lay between the germline ends. Germline CDR1 reads MDHEN; CDR2 reads SYDVKM.

CDR3 DNA: TGTGCCAGCAGTTTTTTGGCTAGCGGGAGGACCAATGAGCAGTTCTTC. Its protein is CASSFLASGRTNEQFF. V is TRBV27 and J is TRBJ2-1; 11 positions agree with TRBD2. Germline lookup yields CDR1 MNHEY and CDR2 SMNVEV (reference sequence). V trimming: 3 bases; J trimming: 6 bases; junction bases outside the gene matches: 7. The length of the CDR3 is 16 residues.

In its sample, this clone was seen once. V gene TRBV15 combines with J gene TRBJ1-5; possibly TRBD1 for D (5 bases). The CDR3 runs 15 residues. V lost 0 bases, J lost 6 bases, and 12 bases lay in between. CDR1 LNHNV and CDR2 YYDKDF come from the germline V gene (reference sequence). The CDR3 DNA follows: TGTGCCACCAGCAGAGATTTAGGGGAACTTCAGCCCCAGCATTTT. This translates into CATSRDLGELQPQHF.

With regard to this clone: At the DNA level, this CDR3 is encoded by other sequences in the same sample as well. V gene TRBV5-4 combines with J gene TRBJ2-5, with a tentative D call TRBD2 (6 bases). The CDR3 extends over 13 amino acids. Per germline, CDR1 SGHNT and CDR2 YYREEE (reference sequence). Trimming removed 4 bases at V and 2 bases at J, with 9 bases between. The CDR3 reads CASSRGLQETQYF. DNA for the CDR3: TGTGCCAGCAGCCGGGGACTGCAAGAGACCCAGTACTTC.

The rearrangement uses TRBV11-2 and TRBJ2-7; possible D gene TRBD1, 6 bases. The CDR3 spans 15 residues. V shed 3 bases and J shed 1 base, with 13 bases lying between them. Germline lookup yields CDR1 SGHAT and CDR2 FQNNGV. CDR3 in amino acids: CASSFQGLSSYEQYF. Here the CDR3 DNA reads TGTGCCAGCAGCTTCCAGGGGCTAAGTTCCTACGAGCAGTACTTC.

V is TRBV5-1 and J is TRBJ2-5; unclear D gene. The J call may be faulty, since TRBJ2-7 better matches the DNA end. This CDR3 is 14 amino acids long. The germline V gene encodes CDR1 SGHRS and CDR2 YFSETQ. The CDR3, as DNA: TGCGCCAGCAGCTTGGAGGGCAGAAGCTACGAGCAGTACTTC. This codes for CASSLEGRSYEQYF.

This clone was seen more than once but under ten times. The sample has other DNA sequences that encode this CDR3 too. The gene calls are TRBV5-1 and TRBJ2-5, with D uncertain. V lost 0 bases to trimming and J lost 2 bases, with 5 bases between them. The germline V gene encodes CDR1 SGHRS and CDR2 YFSETQ. The CDR3 sequence is 13 residues long. For the CDR3, the DNA is TGCGCCAGCAGCTTGGGTTCACAAGAGACCCAGTACTTC. Protein: CASSLGSQETQYF.

V usage is TRBV28 and J usage is TRBJ1-2; D is uncertain. This CDR3 has 15 amino acids. The germline V and J ends were trimmed by 7 bases and 0 bases, with 15 bases remaining between them. The V gene's germline CDR1 is MDHEN and CDR2 SYDVKM. CDR3 region: CASNDPLPTNYGYTF. The CDR3 DNA follows: TGTGCCAGCAATGACCCTCTACCTACTAACTATGGCTACACCTTC.